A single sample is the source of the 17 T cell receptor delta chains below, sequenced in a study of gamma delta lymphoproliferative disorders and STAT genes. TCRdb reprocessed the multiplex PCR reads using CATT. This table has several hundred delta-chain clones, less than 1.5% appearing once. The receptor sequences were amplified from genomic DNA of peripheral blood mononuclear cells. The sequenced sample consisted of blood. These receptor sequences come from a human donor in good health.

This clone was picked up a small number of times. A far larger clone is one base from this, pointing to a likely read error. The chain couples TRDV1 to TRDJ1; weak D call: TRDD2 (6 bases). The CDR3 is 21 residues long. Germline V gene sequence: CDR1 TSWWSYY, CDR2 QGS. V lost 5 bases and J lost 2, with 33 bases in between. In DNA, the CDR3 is TGTGCTCTTGGGAGCCTCGGCCTTCCACACCGTTTACCACCTACGACCGATAAACTCATCTTT. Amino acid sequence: CALGSLGLPHRLPPTTDKLIF.

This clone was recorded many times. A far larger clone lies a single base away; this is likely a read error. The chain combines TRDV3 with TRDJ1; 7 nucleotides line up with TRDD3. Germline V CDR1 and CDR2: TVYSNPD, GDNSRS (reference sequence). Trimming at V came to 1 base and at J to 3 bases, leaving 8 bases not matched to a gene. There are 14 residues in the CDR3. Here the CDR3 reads CAFKRVGDADKLIF. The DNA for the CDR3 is TGTGCCTTTAAGAGGGTGGGGGACGCCGATAAACTCATCTTT.

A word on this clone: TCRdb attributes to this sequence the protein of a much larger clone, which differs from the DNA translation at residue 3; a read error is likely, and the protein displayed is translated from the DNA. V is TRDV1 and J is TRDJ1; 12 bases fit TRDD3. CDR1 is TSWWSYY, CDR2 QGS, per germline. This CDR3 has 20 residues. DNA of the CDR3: TGTGCTCATGGGTTCCCATCCTTCGGTCTGGGGGATACGCGAACCGATAAACTCATCTTT. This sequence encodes CAHGFPSFGLGDTRTDKLIF.

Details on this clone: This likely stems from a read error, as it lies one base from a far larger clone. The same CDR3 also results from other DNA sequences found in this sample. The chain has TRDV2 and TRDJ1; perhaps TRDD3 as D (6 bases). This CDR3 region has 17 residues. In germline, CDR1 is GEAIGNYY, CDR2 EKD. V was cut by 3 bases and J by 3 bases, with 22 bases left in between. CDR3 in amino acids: CACDGPGDDFFADKLIF. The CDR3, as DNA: TGTGCCTGTGACGGCCCAGGGGATGATTTTTTCGCCGATAAACTCATCTTT.

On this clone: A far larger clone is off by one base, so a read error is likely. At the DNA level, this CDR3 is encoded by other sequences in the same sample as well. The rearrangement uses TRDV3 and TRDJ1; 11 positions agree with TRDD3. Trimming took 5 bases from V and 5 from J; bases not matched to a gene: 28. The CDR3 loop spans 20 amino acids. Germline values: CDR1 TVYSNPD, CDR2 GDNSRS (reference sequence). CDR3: CAAWEFPGVGDTSFTDKLIF. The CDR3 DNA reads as TGTGCCGCCTGGGAATTCCCAGGGGTGGGGGATACGTCTTTCACAGATAAACTCATCTTT.

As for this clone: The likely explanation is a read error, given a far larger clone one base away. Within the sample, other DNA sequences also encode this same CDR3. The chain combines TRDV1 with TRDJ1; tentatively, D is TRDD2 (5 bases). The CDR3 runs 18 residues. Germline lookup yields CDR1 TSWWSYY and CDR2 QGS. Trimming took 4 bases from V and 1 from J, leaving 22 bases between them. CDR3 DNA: TGTGCTCTTGGGGTTCCCCTCCTAGACACTGAACTCACCGATAAACTCATCTTT. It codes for CALGVPLLDTELTDKLIF.

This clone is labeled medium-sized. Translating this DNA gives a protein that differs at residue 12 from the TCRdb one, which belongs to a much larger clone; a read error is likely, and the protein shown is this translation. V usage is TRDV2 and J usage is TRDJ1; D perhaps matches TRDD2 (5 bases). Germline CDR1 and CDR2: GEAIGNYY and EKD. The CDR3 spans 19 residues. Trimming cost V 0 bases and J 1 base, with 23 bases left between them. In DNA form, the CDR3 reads TGTGCCTGTGACACCGTTGGTGCGGATTACGGCCCTTCCACCGATAAACTCATCTTT. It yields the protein CACDTVGADYGPSTDKLIF.

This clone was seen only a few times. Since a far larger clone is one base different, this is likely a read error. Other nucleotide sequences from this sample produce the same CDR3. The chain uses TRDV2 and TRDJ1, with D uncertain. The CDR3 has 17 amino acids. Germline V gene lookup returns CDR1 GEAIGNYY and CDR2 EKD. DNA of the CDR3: TGTGCCTGTGACGGTCCTGAGGGAACTCCGTACACCGATAAGCTCATCTTT. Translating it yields CACDGPEGTPYTDKLIF.

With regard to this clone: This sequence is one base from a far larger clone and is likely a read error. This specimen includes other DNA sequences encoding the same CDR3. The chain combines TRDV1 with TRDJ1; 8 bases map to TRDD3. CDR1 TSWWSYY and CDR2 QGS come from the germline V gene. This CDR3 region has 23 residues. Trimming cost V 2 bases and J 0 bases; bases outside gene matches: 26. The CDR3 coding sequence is TGTGCTCTTGGGGAAATAGTCTTCCACCGGAGTACTGGGGGCGTACCATACACCGATAAACTCATCTTT. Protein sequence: CALGEIVFHRSTGGVPYTDKLIF.

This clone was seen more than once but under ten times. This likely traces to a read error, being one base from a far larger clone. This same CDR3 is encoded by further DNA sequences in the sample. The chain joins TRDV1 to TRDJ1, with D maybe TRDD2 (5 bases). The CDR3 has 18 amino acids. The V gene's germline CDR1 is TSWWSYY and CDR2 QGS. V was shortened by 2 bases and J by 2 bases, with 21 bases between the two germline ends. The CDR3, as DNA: TGTGCTCTTGGGGAAAGAAGAGGGTTCCTTAAGTATACCGATAAACTCATCTTT. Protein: CALGERRGFLKYTDKLIF.

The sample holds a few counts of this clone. The CDR3 reads CSGGRYTDKLIF. The CDR3 DNA is TGCTCTGGGGGAAGGTACACCGATAAACTCATCTTT. The V gene went uncalled, while the J gene is TRDJ1; no check of the table's D call, TRDD3, against the DNA was made. The CDR3 is 12 amino acids.

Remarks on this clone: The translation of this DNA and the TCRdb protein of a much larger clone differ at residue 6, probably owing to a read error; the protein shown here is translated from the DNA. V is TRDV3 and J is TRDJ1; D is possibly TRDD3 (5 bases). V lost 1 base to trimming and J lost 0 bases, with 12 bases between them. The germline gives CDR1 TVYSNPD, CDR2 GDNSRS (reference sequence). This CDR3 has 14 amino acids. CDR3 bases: TGTGCCTTTAAGAGGGCGGGGGACACCGATAAACTCATCTTT. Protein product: CAFKRAGDTDKLIF.

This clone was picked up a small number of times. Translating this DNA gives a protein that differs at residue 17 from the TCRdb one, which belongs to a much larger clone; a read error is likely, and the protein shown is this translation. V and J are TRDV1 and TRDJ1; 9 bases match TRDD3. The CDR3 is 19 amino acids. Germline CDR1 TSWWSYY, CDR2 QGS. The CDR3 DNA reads TGTGCTCTTGGGGAACAATTCCTACCGGGGGATACCGGAGCCGATAAATTCATCTTT. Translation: CALGEQFLPGDTGADKFIF.

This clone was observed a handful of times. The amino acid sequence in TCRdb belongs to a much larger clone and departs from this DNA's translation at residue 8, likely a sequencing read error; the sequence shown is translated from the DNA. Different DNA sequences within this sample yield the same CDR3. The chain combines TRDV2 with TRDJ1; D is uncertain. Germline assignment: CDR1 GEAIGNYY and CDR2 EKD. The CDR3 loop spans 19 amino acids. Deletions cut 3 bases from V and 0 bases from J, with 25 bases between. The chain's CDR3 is CACDPLRQGTRSYTDKLIF. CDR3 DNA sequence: TGTGCCTGTGACCCACTTCGGCAAGGTACTCGTTCATACACCGATAAACTCATCTTT.

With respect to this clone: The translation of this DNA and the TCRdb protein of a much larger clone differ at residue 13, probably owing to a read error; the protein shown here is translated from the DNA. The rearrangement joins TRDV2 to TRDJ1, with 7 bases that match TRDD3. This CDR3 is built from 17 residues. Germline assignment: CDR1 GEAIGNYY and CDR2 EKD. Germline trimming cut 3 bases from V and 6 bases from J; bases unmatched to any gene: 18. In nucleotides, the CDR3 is TGTGCCTGTGACGGCCCGGGGGATGATTTTTTCGCCCATAAACTCATCTTT. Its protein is CACDGPGDDFFAHKLIF.

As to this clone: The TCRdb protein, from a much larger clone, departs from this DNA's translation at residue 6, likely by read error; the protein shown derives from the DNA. The CDR3 loop reads CALGEKRGFLKYTDKLIF. The CDR3 DNA sequence: TGTGCTCTTGGGGAAAAAAGAGGGTTCCTTAAGTACACCGATAAACTCATCTTT. The V call is TRDV1, the J call TRDJ1, with D possibly being TRDD2 (5 bases). Trimming removed 2 bases from V and 0 bases from J, with 19 bases in between. The CDR3 has 18 residues. Per the germline V gene, CDR1 is TSWWSYY and CDR2 is QGS.

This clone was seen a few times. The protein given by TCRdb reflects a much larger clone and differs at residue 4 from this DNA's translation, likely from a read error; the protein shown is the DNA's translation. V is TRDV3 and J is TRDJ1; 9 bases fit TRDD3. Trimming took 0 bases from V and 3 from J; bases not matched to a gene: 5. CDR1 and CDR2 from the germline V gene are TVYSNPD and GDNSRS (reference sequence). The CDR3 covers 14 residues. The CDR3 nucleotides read TGTGCCTTTAGCCCTACTGGGGGACCCGATAAACTCATCTTT. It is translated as CAFSPTGGPDKLIF.